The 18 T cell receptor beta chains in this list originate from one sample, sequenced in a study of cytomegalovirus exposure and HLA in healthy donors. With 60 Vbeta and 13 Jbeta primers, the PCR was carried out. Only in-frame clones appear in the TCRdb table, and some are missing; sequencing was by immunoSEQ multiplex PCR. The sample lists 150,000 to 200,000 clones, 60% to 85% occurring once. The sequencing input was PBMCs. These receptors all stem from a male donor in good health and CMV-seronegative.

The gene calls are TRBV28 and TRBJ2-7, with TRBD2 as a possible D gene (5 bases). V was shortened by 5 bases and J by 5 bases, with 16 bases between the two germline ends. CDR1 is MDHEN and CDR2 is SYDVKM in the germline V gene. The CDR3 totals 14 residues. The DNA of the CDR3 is TGTGCCAGCAGTGGCGCCGAGGGAGTCCACGAGCAGTACTTC. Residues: CASSGAEGVHEQYF.

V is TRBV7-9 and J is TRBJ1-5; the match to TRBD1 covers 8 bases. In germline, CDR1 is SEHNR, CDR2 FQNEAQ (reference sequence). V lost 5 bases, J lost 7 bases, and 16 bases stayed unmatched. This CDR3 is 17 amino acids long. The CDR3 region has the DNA TGTGCCAGCAGCCCAATCTCCGGACAGGGCCCTCTCCAGCCCCAGCATTTT. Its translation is CASSPISGQGPLQPQHF. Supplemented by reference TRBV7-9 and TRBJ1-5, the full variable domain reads DTGVSQNPRHKITKRGQNVTFRCDPISEHNRLYWYRQTLGQGPEFLTYFQNEAQLEKSRLLSDRFSAERPKGSFSTLEIQRTEQGDSAMYLCASSPISGQGPLQPQHFGDGTRLSIL.

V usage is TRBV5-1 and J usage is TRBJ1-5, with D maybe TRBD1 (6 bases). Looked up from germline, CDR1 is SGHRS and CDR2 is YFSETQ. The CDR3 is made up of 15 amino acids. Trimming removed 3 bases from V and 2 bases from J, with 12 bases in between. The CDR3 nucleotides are TGCGCCAGCAGCTGGCAGGGGAGAGGCAATCAGCCCCAGCATTTT. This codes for CASSWQGRGNQPQHF.

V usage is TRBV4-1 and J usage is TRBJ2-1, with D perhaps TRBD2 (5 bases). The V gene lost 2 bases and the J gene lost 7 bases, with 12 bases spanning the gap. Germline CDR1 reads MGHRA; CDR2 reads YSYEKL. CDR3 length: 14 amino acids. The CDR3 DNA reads TGCGCCAGCAGCCAACCCGGGATCAGAAATGAGCAGTTCTTC. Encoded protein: CASSQPGIRNEQFF.

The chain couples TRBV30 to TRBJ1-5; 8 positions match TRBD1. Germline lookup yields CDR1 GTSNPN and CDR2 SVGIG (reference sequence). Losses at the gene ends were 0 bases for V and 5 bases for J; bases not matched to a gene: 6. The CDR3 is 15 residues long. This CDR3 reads CAWSVEAGGHQPQHF. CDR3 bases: TGTGCCTGGAGTGTAGAGGCAGGGGGCCATCAGCCCCAGCATTTT.

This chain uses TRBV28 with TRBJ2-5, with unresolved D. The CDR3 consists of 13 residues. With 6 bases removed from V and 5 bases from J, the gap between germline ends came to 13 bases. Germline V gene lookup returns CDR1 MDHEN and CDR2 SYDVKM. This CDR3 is CASRGEIRETQYF. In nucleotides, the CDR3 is TGTGCCAGCAGGGGCGAGATCCGGGAGACCCAGTACTTC.

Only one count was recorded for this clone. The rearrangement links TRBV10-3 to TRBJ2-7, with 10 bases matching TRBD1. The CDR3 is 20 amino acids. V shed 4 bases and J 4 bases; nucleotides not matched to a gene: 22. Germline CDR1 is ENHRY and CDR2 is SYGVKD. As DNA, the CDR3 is TGTGCCATCAGTGGTAACCTCGGGACAGGGGAACGCTCTTCACGATACGAGCAGTACTTC. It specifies CAISGNLGTGERSSRYEQYF.

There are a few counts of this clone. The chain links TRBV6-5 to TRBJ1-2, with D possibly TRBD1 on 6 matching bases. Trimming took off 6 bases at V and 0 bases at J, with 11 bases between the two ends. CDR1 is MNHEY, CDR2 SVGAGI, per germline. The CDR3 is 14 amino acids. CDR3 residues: CASRPTGSNYGYTF. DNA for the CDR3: TGTGCCAGCAGACCGACAGGATCTAACTATGGCTACACCTTC.

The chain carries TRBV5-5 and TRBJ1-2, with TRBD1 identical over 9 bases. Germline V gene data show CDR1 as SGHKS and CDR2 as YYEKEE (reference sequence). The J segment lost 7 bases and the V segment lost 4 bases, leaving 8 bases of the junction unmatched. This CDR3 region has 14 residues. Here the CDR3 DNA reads TGTGCCAGCAGCCCCGGGACAGGGCGGAGTGGCTACACCTTC. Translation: CASSPGTGRSGYTF.

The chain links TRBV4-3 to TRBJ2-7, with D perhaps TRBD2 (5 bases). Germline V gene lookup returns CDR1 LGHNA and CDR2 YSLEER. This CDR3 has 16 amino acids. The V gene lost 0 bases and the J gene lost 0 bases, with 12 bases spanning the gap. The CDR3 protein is CASSQDGTSYSYEQYF. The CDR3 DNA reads TGCGCCAGCAGCCAAGATGGTACTAGTTACTCCTACGAGCAGTACTTC.

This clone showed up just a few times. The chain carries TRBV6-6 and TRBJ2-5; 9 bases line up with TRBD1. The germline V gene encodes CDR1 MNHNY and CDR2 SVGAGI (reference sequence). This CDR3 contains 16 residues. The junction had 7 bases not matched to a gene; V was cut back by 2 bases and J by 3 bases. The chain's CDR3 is CASSYGTGTGKETQYF. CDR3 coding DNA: TGTGCCAGCAGTTACGGCACCGGGACAGGGAAAGAGACCCAGTACTTC.

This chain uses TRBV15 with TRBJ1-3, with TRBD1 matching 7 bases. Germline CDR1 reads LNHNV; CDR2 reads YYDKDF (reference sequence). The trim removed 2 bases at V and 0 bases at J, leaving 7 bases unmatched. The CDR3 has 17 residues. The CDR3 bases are TGTGCCACCAGCAGATCTCTGGGACAGAGCTCTGGAAACACCATATATTTT. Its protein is CATSRSLGQSSGNTIYF. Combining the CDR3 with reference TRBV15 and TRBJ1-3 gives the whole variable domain DAMVIQNPRYQVTQFGKPVTLSCSQTLNHNVMYWYQQKSSQAPKLLFHYYDKDFNNEADTPDNFQSRRPNTSFCFLDIRSPGLGDTAMYLCATSRSLGQSSGNTIYFGEGSWLTVV.

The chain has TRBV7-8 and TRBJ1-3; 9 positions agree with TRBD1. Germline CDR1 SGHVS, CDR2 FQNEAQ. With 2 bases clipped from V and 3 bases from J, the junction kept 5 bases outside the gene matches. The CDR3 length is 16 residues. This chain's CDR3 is CASSLMGQGNGNTIYF. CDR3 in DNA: TGTGCCAGCAGCTTAATGGGACAGGGAAATGGAAACACCATATATTTT.

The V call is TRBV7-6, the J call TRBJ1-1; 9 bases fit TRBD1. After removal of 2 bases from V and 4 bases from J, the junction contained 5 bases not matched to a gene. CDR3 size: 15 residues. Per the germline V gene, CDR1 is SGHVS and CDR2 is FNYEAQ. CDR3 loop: CASSLRRTGATEAFF. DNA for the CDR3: TGTGCCAGCAGCTTAAGGCGGACAGGGGCCACTGAAGCTTTCTTT.

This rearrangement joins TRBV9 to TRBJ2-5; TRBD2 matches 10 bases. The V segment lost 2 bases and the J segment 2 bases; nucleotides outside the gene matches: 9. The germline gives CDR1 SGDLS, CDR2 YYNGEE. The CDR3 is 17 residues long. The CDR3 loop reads CASSVSGAGGVQETQYF. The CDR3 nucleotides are TGTGCCAGCAGCGTCAGTGGAGCGGGAGGGGTACAAGAGACCCAGTACTTC.

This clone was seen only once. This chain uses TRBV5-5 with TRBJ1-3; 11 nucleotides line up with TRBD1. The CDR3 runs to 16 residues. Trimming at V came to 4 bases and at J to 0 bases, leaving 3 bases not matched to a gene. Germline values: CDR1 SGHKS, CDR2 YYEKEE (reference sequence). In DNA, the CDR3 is TGTGCCAGCAGCGGGGGGACAGGGGGCTCTGGAAACACCATATATTTT. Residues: CASSGGTGGSGNTIYF.

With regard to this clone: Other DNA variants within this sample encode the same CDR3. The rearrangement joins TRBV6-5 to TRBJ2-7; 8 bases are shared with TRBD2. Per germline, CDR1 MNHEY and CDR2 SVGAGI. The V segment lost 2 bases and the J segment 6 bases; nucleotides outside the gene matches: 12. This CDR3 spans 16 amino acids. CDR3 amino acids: CASSYRTSFTPREQYF. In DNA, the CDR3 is TGTGCCAGCAGTTACCGGACTAGCTTCACTCCCCGCGAGCAGTACTTC.

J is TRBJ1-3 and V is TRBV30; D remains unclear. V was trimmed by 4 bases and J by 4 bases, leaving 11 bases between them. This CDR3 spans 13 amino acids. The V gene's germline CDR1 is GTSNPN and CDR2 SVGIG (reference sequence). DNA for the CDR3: TGTGCCTGGACTACTTTAGCGGGAAACACCATATATTTT. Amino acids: CAWTTLAGNTIYF.